This record concerns one T cell receptor beta chain sequence. The data stem from a study of blood T cell repertoires in COVID-19. Assay used: immunoSEQ multiplex PCR; TCRdb lists only in-frame clones, some missing. The data contain 390,000 or so clones, about nine tenths of them seen just once; the ten biggest clones take up about 1.5%. From germline, CDR1 is SGHKS and CDR2 YYEKEE (reference sequence). V shed 2 bases and J shed 2 bases, with 14 bases lying between them. The CDR3 spans 16 residues. The sequence was obtained from a woman aged 25 to 39 with active or convalescent COVID-19. The V and J genes are TRBV5-5 and TRBJ1-5, with D maybe TRBD1 (5 bases). The sequenced material came from peripheral blood. This chain's CDR3 is CASSFLGGIGNQPQHF. In DNA form, the CDR3 reads TGTGCCAGCAGCTTCCTGGGGGGTATAGGCAATCAGCCCCAGCATTTT.